The 27 T cell receptor beta chains given below trace back to one sample, sequenced in a study of shared clonotypes between healthy human individuals. TCRdb keeps only in-frame clones here, not all; method: immunoSEQ multiplex PCR. Among about 2.2 million clones listed, around 93% were seen once. As defined, naive CD8 cells were CD45RO-negative and positively selected for CCR7, with terminally differentiated effector memory CD45RA+ cells excluded. Sequenced: naive CD8+ T cells from PBMCs. All receptors derive from a man between 18 and 29 years old in good health. Some clones in this sample may be carry-over from other donors' samples.

V usage is TRBV11-2 and J usage is TRBJ1-4, with 7 bases identical to TRBD1. The CDR3 is 16 residues long. With 5 bases clipped from V and 7 bases from J, the junction kept 13 bases outside the gene matches. Germline-derived CDR1 and CDR2 are SGHAT and FQNNGV. CDR3 sequence (DNA): TGTGCCAGCAGCCCCAATACCGGGACAGAAAGTGAAAAACTGTTTTTT. Residues: CASSPNTGTESEKLFF.

The rearrangement joins TRBV28 to TRBJ1-2, with TRBD1 identical over 12 bases. CDR3 size: 18 residues. V trimming: 1 base; J trimming: 5 bases; junction bases outside the gene matches: 11. Germline-derived CDR1 and CDR2 are MDHEN and SYDVKM. The chain's CDR3 is CASSLLLGTGGANYGYTF. DNA for the CDR3: TGTGCCAGCAGTTTATTACTAGGGACAGGGGGCGCCAATTATGGCTACACCTTC.

The chain combines TRBV19 with TRBJ1-5; the D is unclear. The CDR3 has 14 amino acids. With 3 bases removed from V and 6 bases from J, the gap between germline ends came to 12 bases. Germline-derived CDR1 and CDR2 are LNHDA and SQIVND (reference sequence). DNA for the CDR3: TGTGCCAGTAGTATTTACGAACGAGGTCAGCCCCAGCATTTT. It translates to CASSIYERGQPQHF.

Remarks on this clone: Mismatch with germline at one junction end may stem from a read error. The chain combines TRBV7-9 with TRBJ1-2; D gene unclear. The CDR3 has 16 residues. In germline, CDR1 is SEHNR, CDR2 FQNEAQ (reference sequence). The CDR3 loop is CASSQDRRIANYGYTF. The CDR3 coding sequence is TGCGCCAGCAGCCAAGATCGAAGGATAGCTAACTATGGCTACACCTTC.

This rearrangement joins TRBV7-8 to TRBJ2-4; 7 nucleotides align to TRBD2. The germline V gene encodes CDR1 SGHVS and CDR2 FQNEAQ. CDR3 size: 16 residues. V gave up 5 bases and J gave up 0 bases; unmatched junction bases: 7. The CDR3 here is CASSKQSGIAKNIQYF. CDR3 coding DNA: TGTGCCAGCAGCAAACAGAGCGGGATAGCCAAAAACATTCAGTACTTC.

V usage is TRBV27 and J usage is TRBJ2-3; tentative D call: TRBD2 (5 bases). V was pared by 4 bases and J by 2 bases, with 19 bases between. Looked up from germline, CDR1 is MNHEY and CDR2 is SMNVEV (reference sequence). This CDR3 has 17 amino acids. CDR3 in amino acids: CASSSFRLAENTDTQYF. CDR3 nucleotides: TGTGCCAGCAGTTCGTTTCGTCTAGCAGAAAACACAGATACGCAGTATTTT.

The chain links TRBV27 to TRBJ2-4; either TRBD1 or TRBD2 may fit D (6 bases each). The CDR3 totals 15 residues. Germline CDR1 and CDR2: MNHEY and SMNVEV (reference sequence). The ends were cut back, 8 bases at V and 6 bases at J, with 20 bases in the middle. In DNA form, the CDR3 reads TGTGCCAGCCGCGAGGGGACTCGAGGGGGAAACATTCAGTACTTC. It codes for CASREGTRGGNIQYF.

The chain carries TRBV9 and TRBJ2-6; no reliable D call. V was clipped by 1 base and J by 4 bases, with 12 bases between them. Germline values: CDR1 SGDLS, CDR2 YYNGEE. The CDR3 totals 16 residues. The CDR3 sequence: CASSVTDFSGANVLTF. Here the CDR3 DNA reads TGTGCCAGCAGCGTAACGGATTTTTCCGGGGCCAACGTCCTGACTTTC.

The chain has TRBV13 and TRBJ1-3, with D possibly TRBD1 on 5 matching bases. V lost 4 bases, J lost 2 bases, and 12 bases lay in between. The CDR3 extends over 15 amino acids. CDR1 and CDR2 (germline): PRHDT, FYEKMQ (reference sequence). For the CDR3, the DNA is TGTGCCAGCAGCTCCCAACGAGGGGCTGGAAACACCATATATTTT. This sequence encodes CASSSQRGAGNTIYF.

This rearrangement joins TRBV7-2 to TRBJ2-7, with TRBD2 matching over 7 bases. This CDR3 contains 16 residues. Germline CDR1 SGHTA, CDR2 FQGNSA. Losses at the gene ends were 2 bases for V and 2 bases for J; bases not matched to a gene: 9. The CDR3 nucleotides read TGTGCCAGCAGCTTACTGAGCGGGGTAAGAACCTACGAGCAGTACTTC. Amino acids: CASSLLSGVRTYEQYF.

This clone was recorded a few times. The V call is TRBV19, the J call TRBJ1-4, with D unclear. This CDR3 contains 15 residues. The V end was cut by 2 bases, the J end by 4 bases, with 11 bases between. The germline V gene has CDR1 LNHDA and CDR2 SQIVND (reference sequence). The CDR3 region is CASSISGALNEKLFF. The CDR3 bases are TGTGCCAGTAGTATATCAGGAGCGCTTAATGAAAAACTGTTTTTT. Supplemented by reference TRBV19 and TRBJ1-4, the full variable domain reads DGGITQSPKYLFRKEGQNVTLSCEQNLNHDAMYWYRQDPGQGLRLIYYSQIVNDFQKGDIAEGYSVSREKKESFPLTVTSAQKNPTAFYLCASSISGALNEKLFFGSGTQLSVL.

This clone was detected once. The chain combines TRBV5-5 with TRBJ2-7; tentative D call: TRBD1 (6 bases). In germline, CDR1 is SGHKS, CDR2 YYEKEE (reference sequence). The CDR3 is 16 amino acids. Deletions cut 4 bases from V and 0 bases from J, with 17 bases between. As DNA, the CDR3 is TGTGCCAGCAGCGGACAGTTAGATCGAAGCTCCTACGAGCAGTACTTC. It specifies CASSGQLDRSSYEQYF.

On this clone: Additional DNA sequences in this sample encode the identical CDR3. The J gene is TRBJ1-1, the V gene TRBV27; D call uncertain. CDR1 is MNHEY, CDR2 SMNVEV, per germline (reference sequence). V shed 5 bases and J shed 5 bases, with 12 bases lying between them. The CDR3 is 13 residues long. The CDR3 DNA reads as TGTGCCAGCAGTCTAGGCTTGAGAACTGAAGCTTTCTTT. It is translated as CASSLGLRTEAFF.

The chain combines TRBV7-9 with TRBJ1-2, with D possibly TRBD1 on 5 matching bases. The CDR3 length is 16 residues. Trimming removed 10 bases at V and 4 bases at J, with 25 bases between. Germline CDR1 and CDR2: SEHNR and FQNEAQ (reference sequence). DNA for the CDR3: TGTGCCACCTACGGGGGTTCACAGAGGGAGAGCTATGGCTACACCTTC. Its protein product is CATYGGSQRESYGYTF.

The chain has TRBV10-3 and TRBJ2-7; D is perhaps TRBD1 (5 bases). Looked up from germline, CDR1 is ENHRY and CDR2 is SYGVKD. This CDR3 is built from 12 residues. V gave up 5 bases and J gave up 1 base, with 6 bases separating them. The CDR3 region has the DNA TGTGCCATCAGTCAGGGATCCTACGAGCAGTACTTC. Protein product: CAISQGSYEQYF.

CDR3 in DNA: TGTGCCAGCAGTGCGAATGGGGCCCAAGAGACCCAGTACTTC. Protein product: CASSANGAQETQYF. This chain connects TRBV9 to TRBJ2-5, with TRBD1 as a possible D gene (5 bases). Per the germline V gene, CDR1 is SGDLS and CDR2 is YYNGEE. The CDR3 length is 14 residues. V dropped 5 bases and J dropped 1 base, with 12 bases sitting between them. Filled out from reference TRBV9 and TRBJ2-5, the complete variable domain reads DSGVTQTPKHLITATGQRVTLRCSPRSGDLSVYWYQQSLDQGLQFLIQYYNGEERAKGNILERFSAQQFPDLHSELNLSSLELGDSALYFCASSANGAQETQYFGPGTRLLVL.

Notes on this clone: Other DNA sequences in this specimen translate into the identical CDR3. The chain couples TRBV28 to TRBJ2-7, with 14 bases identical to TRBD2. Trimming cost V 4 bases and J 4 bases; bases outside gene matches: 3. This CDR3 is 15 amino acids long. CDR1 and CDR2 (germline): MDHEN, SYDVKM. The chain's CDR3 is CASSSGTSGSYEQYF. In DNA, the CDR3 is TGTGCCAGCAGTTCCGGGACTAGCGGGAGTTACGAGCAGTACTTC. The variable domain in full, with the rest retrieved from reference TRBV28 and TRBJ2-7, is DVKVTQSSRYLVKRTGEKVFLECVQDMDHENMFWYRQDPGLGLRLIYFSYDVKMKEKGDIPEGYSVSREKKERFSLILESASTNQTSMYLCASSSGTSGSYEQYFGPGTRLTVT.

The J gene is TRBJ2-3, the V gene TRBV5-1, with D perhaps matching TRBD1 (6 bases). Deletions cut 0 bases from V and 1 base from J, with 12 bases between. Germline V gives CDR1 SGHRS, CDR2 YFSETQ. The CDR3 sequence is 16 residues long. The CDR3 DNA sequence: TGCGCCAGCAGCTTGGCTCTGGCAGGGGGCACAGATACGCAGTATTTT. It yields the protein CASSLALAGGTDTQYF.

The V gene is TRBV7-6, the J gene TRBJ2-1, with D possibly TRBD1 on 5 matching bases. The germline V and J ends were trimmed by 4 bases and 5 bases, with 18 bases remaining between them. Germline CDR1 SGHVS, CDR2 FNYEAQ. This CDR3 has 16 amino acids. In nucleotides, the CDR3 is TGTGCCAGCAGCTCTGGGCTTGGGGCTTCGGACAATGAGCAGTTCTTC. Amino acids: CASSSGLGASDNEQFF.

The chain is built from TRBV28 and TRBJ2-1; 9 bases map to TRBD1. The CDR3 consists of 15 residues. The germline V gene has CDR1 MDHEN and CDR2 SYDVKM. J gave up 4 bases and V 3 bases, and 4 bases lay outside the gene matches. The DNA for the CDR3 is TGTGCCAGCAGTTTCGTGACAGGGGGTTACAATGAGCAGTTCTTC. This codes for CASSFVTGGYNEQFF.

The chain recombines TRBV28 with TRBJ2-2, with D uncertain. The CDR3 loop spans 14 amino acids. Trimming took 6 bases from V and 4 from J, leaving 12 bases between them. Germline V gene sequence: CDR1 MDHEN, CDR2 SYDVKM. The CDR3 loop is CASSPIGPTGELFF. DNA of the CDR3: TGTGCCAGCAGCCCAATAGGACCCACCGGGGAGCTGTTTTTT.

V usage is TRBV6-1 and J usage is TRBJ1-2; a possible D gene is TRBD1 (5 bases). Trimming took off 3 bases at V and 8 bases at J, with 16 bases between the two ends. From germline, CDR1 is MNHNS and CDR2 SASEGT. The CDR3 covers 14 residues. In DNA, the CDR3 is TGTGCCAGCAGTGATCGCCAGGGCCTGTACGGCTACACCTTC. As protein: CASSDRQGLYGYTF.

The chain carries TRBV13 and TRBJ2-2; no clear D gene. CDR1 PRHDT and CDR2 FYEKMQ come from the germline V gene (reference sequence). V lost 5 bases and J 7 bases, leaving 14 bases between the germline ends. The CDR3 is made up of 14 amino acids. The CDR3 DNA reads TGTGCCAGCAGCCCCCTCCGGGTCGGCGGGGAGCTGTTTTTT. Translated: CASSPLRVGGELFF.

The V and J genes are TRBV28 and TRBJ2-7, with D maybe TRBD2 (6 bases). V lost 8 bases and J 3 bases, leaving 20 bases between the germline ends. The CDR3 has 15 residues. CDR1 and CDR2 from the germline V gene are MDHEN and SYDVKM. Here the CDR3 reads CASQGGTYKHYEQYF. CDR3 nucleotides: TGTGCCAGCCAAGGAGGGACCTATAAGCACTACGAGCAGTACTTC.

This chain uses TRBV11-2 with TRBJ2-7, with TRBD2 matching 9 bases. Germline V CDR1 and CDR2: SGHAT, FQNNGV. V shed 10 bases, J shed 5 bases, and the junction held 6 bases outside the gene matches. This CDR3 has 12 amino acids. This chain's CDR3 is CAIRSGRHEQYF. The CDR3 DNA reads as TGTGCCATCAGAAGCGGGAGGCACGAGCAGTACTTC. The full variable domain, in which reference TRBV11-2 and TRBJ2-7 provide the parts outside the CDR3, is EAGVAQSPRYKIIEKRQSVAFWCNPISGHATLYWYQQILGQGPKLLIQFQNNGVVDDSQLPKDRFSAERLKGVDSTLKIQPAKLEDSAVYLCAIRSGRHEQYFGPGTRLTVT.

V is TRBV7-7 and J is TRBJ2-2; TRBD2 aligns across 8 bases. V was pared by 5 bases and J by 2 bases, with 13 bases of the junction left unmatched. The CDR3 contains 18 residues. Germline lookup yields CDR1 SSHAT and CDR2 FNYEAQ (reference sequence). The chain's CDR3 is CASSPLAGSELNTGELFF. As DNA, the CDR3 is TGTGCCAGCAGCCCGTTAGCGGGGTCAGAGCTTAACACCGGGGAGCTGTTTTTT.

The chain couples TRBV2 to TRBJ2-7; TRBD2 matches 8 bases. This CDR3 has 15 residues. Germline-derived CDR1 and CDR2 are SNHLY and FYNNEI. With 3 bases clipped from V and 1 base from J, the junction kept 5 bases outside the gene matches. CDR3 nucleotides: TGTGCCAGCAGTGACCGGGGGGGGTTATCCTACGAGCAGTACTTC. Its translation: CASSDRGGLSYEQYF.